These 27 T cell receptor beta chains originate from one sample sequenced in a study of T cells in narcolepsy (dated by TCRdb to between 2017 and 2018). The method was the immunoSEQ multiplex PCR assay. In its TCRdb copy, this immuneACCESS table keeps in-frame sequences only and misses some clones. Where compared with another copy, unresolved V genes explain less than half of these, and the others have no known cause. For this sample there are about 41,000 clones; around 88% appear just once. Clones ranked in the top ten supply 1% to 1.5% of the sample. The specimen was CD45RA- memory CD4+ T cells from PBMCs. The intended sense of this specimen's cell subset or site label: memory T cells sorted ex vivo from peripheral blood. Receptor source: a human donor with narcolepsy.

V and J are TRBV2 and TRBJ2-7; D is possibly TRBD2 (5 bases). The germline CDR1 and CDR2 sequences are SNHLY and FYNNEI. The CDR3 is 12 residues long. Trimming cost V 6 bases and J 5 bases, with 11 bases left between them. The CDR3: CASREEGNEQYF. The CDR3 DNA is TGTGCCAGCAGGGAGGAAGGAAACGAGCAGTACTTC. Drawing the rest from reference TRBV2 and TRBJ2-7, the complete variable domain is EPEVTQTPSHQVTQMGQEVILRCVPISNHLYFYWYRQILGQKVEFLVSFYNNEISEKSEIFDDQFSVERPDGSNFTLKIRSTKLEDSAMYFCASREEGNEQYFGPGTRLTVT.

The chain carries TRBV5-1 and TRBJ2-7; D not certain. CDR1 and CDR2 from the germline V gene are SGHRS and YFSETQ. Trimming removed 3 bases from V and 7 bases from J, with 17 bases in between. The CDR3 totals 14 residues. The CDR3, as DNA: TGCGCCAGCAGCTCGGAACCGTTCTCGAGTGAGCAGTACTTC. Encoded protein: CASSSEPFSSEQYF.

The gene calls are TRBV4-2 and TRBJ1-1; tentatively, D is TRBD1 (6 bases). Trimming pared 2 bases from V and 4 bases from J, leaving 14 bases between. The V gene's germline CDR1 is LGHNA and CDR2 YNFKEQ. The CDR3 loop spans 15 amino acids. CDR3 loop: CASSQNRADPTEAFF. The DNA for the CDR3 is TGTGCCAGCAGCCAAAACAGGGCCGACCCCACTGAAGCTTTCTTT.

About this clone itself: One end of the junction varies from germline; a read error may be responsible. The V and J genes are TRBV7-7 and TRBJ2-3, with 9 bases fitting TRBD2. CDR3 length: 14 amino acids. Germline V gene lookup returns CDR1 SSHAT and CDR2 FNYEAQ (reference sequence). CDR3 amino acids: CASSPTRGGDTQYF. The CDR3 region has the DNA TGTGCTAGCAGCCCCACGCGGGGGGGAGATACGCAGTATTTT. Variable domain in full (rest from reference TRBV7-7 and TRBJ2-3): GAGVSQSPRYKVTKRGQDVTLRCDPISSHATLYWYQQALGQGPEFLTYFNYEAQPDKSGLPSDRFSAERPEGSISTLTIQRTEQRDSAMYRCASSPTRGGDTQYFGPGTRLTVL.

The chain couples TRBV28 to TRBJ2-3; D perhaps matches TRBD2 (7 bases). CDR3 length: 17 amino acids. Per the germline V gene, CDR1 is MDHEN and CDR2 is SYDVKM. V shed 3 bases and J shed 6 bases, with 22 bases lying between them. The CDR3 protein is CASSLSVSGGTRDTQYF. CDR3 DNA sequence: TGTGCCAGCAGTTTGTCTGTGTCGGGGGGCACTCGGGATACGCAGTATTTT.

This clone has only a few counts. This sequence joins TRBV7-6 and TRBJ1-3; perhaps TRBD1 as D (5 bases). Germline lookup yields CDR1 SGHVS and CDR2 FNYEAQ. Between the trimmed V and J ends, which lost 3 bases and 0 bases, there was a span of 9 bases. CDR3 length equals 15 residues. CDR3 region: CASSFTGSSGNTIYF. The CDR3 region has the DNA TGTGCCAGCAGCTTTACAGGCAGCTCTGGAAACACCATATATTTT.

V gene TRBV18 combines with J gene TRBJ1-5; TRBD1 might be the D (6 bases). V lost 4 bases and J lost 4, with 20 bases in between. Per the germline V gene, CDR1 is KGHSH and CDR2 is LQKENI. The CDR3 consists of 17 residues. The CDR3 sequence is CASSQTLGAGVNQPQHF. CDR3 DNA sequence: TGTGCCAGCTCACAAACTCTTGGGGCAGGGGTTAATCAGCCCCAGCATTTT.

The V gene is TRBV6-5, the J gene TRBJ2-7, with D possibly being TRBD2 (5 bases). Germline values: CDR1 MNHEY, CDR2 SVGAGI. V lost 6 bases to trimming and J lost 2 bases, with 11 bases between them. The CDR3 is 13 residues long. DNA of the CDR3: TGTGCCAGCAGCCGAGGGCAGCCCTACGAGCAGTACTTC. This codes for CASSRGQPYEQYF.

This clone was counted between two and nine times. The chain recombines TRBV21-1 with TRBJ2-7; the D segment call TRBD1 is taken from the table without a DNA check. TRBV21-1 is an annotated pseudogene. The CDR3 contains 16 residues. CDR3 sequence: CASSKPGHTITYEQYF. CDR3 bases: TGTGCCAGCAGCAAGCCGGGACACACCATAACCTACGAGCAGTACTTC.

V and J are TRBV5-6 and TRBJ2-5; D is ambiguous. The CDR3 extends over 15 amino acids. V was pared by 7 bases and J by 0 bases, with 16 bases between. Germline CDR1 and CDR2: SGHDT and YYEEEE. The CDR3 nucleotides read TGTGCCAGCGCCGGCCTCCAAAAGAACCAAGAGACCCAGTACTTC. It translates to CASAGLQKNQETQYF.

The chain couples TRBV19 to TRBJ2-5, with D perhaps matching TRBD2 (6 bases). Germline-derived CDR1 and CDR2 are LNHDA and SQIVND (reference sequence). V was trimmed by 5 bases and J by 2 bases, leaving 12 bases between them. This CDR3 has 14 residues. CDR3 protein: CASSARLGQETQYF. The CDR3, as DNA: TGTGCCAGTAGTGCGCGACTAGGACAAGAGACCCAGTACTTC.

The V call is TRBV9, the J call TRBJ2-5, with unresolved D. The V and J ends lost 3 bases and 1 base respectively, with 4 bases between them. CDR1 and CDR2 (germline): SGDLS, YYNGEE. The CDR3 contains 12 residues. The chain's CDR3 is CASSATQETQYF. CDR3 in DNA: TGTGCCAGCAGCGCGACCCAAGAGACCCAGTACTTC.

The gene calls are TRBV19 and TRBJ1-2; the D is unclear. The germline V gene has CDR1 LNHDA and CDR2 SQIVND (reference sequence). V lost 2 bases, J lost 4 bases, and 5 bases lay in between. The CDR3 consists of 12 residues. CDR3 amino acids: CASSILGYGYTF. Here the CDR3 DNA reads TGTGCCAGTAGTATACTGGGCTATGGCTACACCTTC.

This clone was counted between two and nine times. CDR3 nucleotide sequence: TGTGCCAGCAGGCGAACGGGACTCGGGATCTACGAGCAGTACTTC. Amino acids: CASRRTGLGIYEQYF. J is TRBJ2-7 and V is TRBV2, with D maybe TRBD2 (6 bases). Germline lookup yields CDR1 SNHLY and CDR2 FYNNEI. The V and J ends lost 6 bases and 3 bases respectively, with 18 bases between them. The CDR3 is 15 amino acids.

The V and J genes are TRBV28 and TRBJ1-2, with unresolved D. Deletions cut 2 bases from V and 2 bases from J, with 3 bases between. The length of the CDR3 is 12 residues. Germline loops: CDR1 MDHEN, CDR2 SYDVKM. The chain's CDR3 is CASSLQNYGYTF. CDR3 bases: TGTGCCAGCAGTTTACAGAACTATGGCTACACCTTC.

This sequence joins TRBV28 and TRBJ1-1; D gene uncertain. With 4 bases removed from V and 7 bases from J, the gap between germline ends came to 19 bases. This CDR3 comprises 15 residues. The V gene's germline CDR1 is MDHEN and CDR2 SYDVKM. CDR3 bases: TGTGCCAGCAGTTCGGGCGACGGCAGGAAGAATGAAGCTTTCTTT. Protein: CASSSGDGRKNEAFF. Combining the CDR3 with reference TRBV28 and TRBJ1-1 gives the whole variable domain DVKVTQSSRYLVKRTGEKVFLECVQDMDHENMFWYRQDPGLGLRLIYFSYDVKMKEKGDIPEGYSVSREKKERFSLILESASTNQTSMYLCASSSGDGRKNEAFFGQGTRLTVV.

The genes are TRBV2 and TRBJ1-5; the match to TRBD1 covers 9 bases. The germline gives CDR1 SNHLY, CDR2 FYNNEI. The CDR3 extends over 12 amino acids. Trimming cost V 8 bases and J 5 bases; bases outside gene matches: 1. The CDR3 loop is CASGTGHQPQHF. DNA for the CDR3: TGTGCCAGCGGGACAGGGCATCAGCCCCAGCATTTT.

This clone showed up just a few times. The chain uses TRBV6-6 and TRBJ2-7; D is unclear. V was trimmed by 5 bases and J by 0 bases, leaving 14 bases between them. Germline V gene sequence: CDR1 MNHNY, CDR2 SVGAGI (reference sequence). The CDR3 is 15 residues long. Here the CDR3 reads CASSTLVNPSYEQYF. CDR3 sequence (DNA): TGTGCCAGCAGTACTCTAGTGAACCCCTCCTACGAGCAGTACTTC.

This chain uses TRBV4-3 with TRBJ2-5; D remains ambiguous. Trimming removed 1 base at V and 1 base at J, with 13 bases between. The germline CDR1 and CDR2 sequences are LGHNA and YSLEER. The CDR3 sequence is 16 residues long. CDR3 region: CASSQGDRTPQETQYF. DNA for the CDR3: TGCGCCAGCAGCCAAGGCGACCGGACCCCCCAAGAGACCCAGTACTTC.

V usage is TRBV5-8 and J usage is TRBJ2-1; D possibly corresponds to TRBD2 (7 bases). The V end was cut by 2 bases, the J end by 0 bases, with 12 bases between. Germline V lookup: CDR1 SGHTS, CDR2 YDEGEE. This CDR3 has 16 amino acids. CDR3 sequence reads: CASSLPGGDSYNEQFF. CDR3 coding DNA: TGTGCCAGCAGCTTACCGGGGGGCGACTCCTACAATGAGCAGTTCTTC.

This chain connects TRBV11-3 to TRBJ2-1; 11 nucleotides agree with TRBD2. Germline lookup yields CDR1 SGHNT and CDR2 YENEEA. Trimming took 1 base from V and 6 from J; bases not matched to a gene: 2. The CDR3 consists of 15 residues. The CDR3 sequence is CASSLAGLAGNEQFF. DNA for the CDR3: TGTGCCAGCAGCTTAGCAGGACTAGCGGGCAATGAGCAGTTCTTC. The variable domain in full, with the rest retrieved from reference TRBV11-3 and TRBJ2-1, is EAGVVQSPRYKIIEKKQPVAFWCNPISGHNTLYWYLQNLGQGPELLIRYENEEAVDDSQLPKDRFSAERLKGVDSTLKIQPAELGDSAVYLCASSLAGLAGNEQFFGPGTRLTVL.

CDR3 in DNA: TGTGCCACCAGCAGAGGGTGGGGACAGGAGGTCTACGAGCAGTACTTC. Residues: CATSRGWGQEVYEQYF. This chain links TRBV15 with TRBJ2-7, with 8 bases aligning to TRBD1. V lost 1 base to trimming and J lost 3 bases; unmatched junction nucleotides: 8. CDR1 LNHNV and CDR2 YYDKDF come from the germline V gene (reference sequence). There are 16 residues in the CDR3.

This chain connects TRBV9 to TRBJ1-3; D possibly corresponds to TRBD1 (6 bases). This CDR3 is built from 15 residues. The germline CDR1 and CDR2 sequences are SGDLS and YYNGEE. V lost 0 bases to trimming and J lost 3 bases, with 10 bases between them. The CDR3 DNA sequence: TGTGCCAGCAGCGTAGAAGGGGGACGTGGAAACACCATATATTTT. This gives the protein CASSVEGGRGNTIYF.

In DNA, the CDR3 is TGTGCCAGCGAGGACAGGGGTGACTATGGCTACACCTTC. It specifies CASEDRGDYGYTF. This rearrangement joins TRBV2 to TRBJ1-2; 9 positions agree with TRBD1. V lost 8 bases, J lost 3 bases, and 4 bases stayed unmatched. Germline V gene sequence: CDR1 SNHLY, CDR2 FYNNEI. This CDR3 has 13 amino acids.

V gene TRBV27 combines with J gene TRBJ2-1; TRBD2 matches 12 bases. Trimming cost V 8 bases and J 9 bases; bases outside gene matches: 8. CDR3 size: 14 residues. Germline CDR1 is MNHEY and CDR2 is SMNVEV (reference sequence). CDR3 bases: TGTGCCAGCCTTGGGCTAGCGGGGGGGCTTGAGCAGTTCTTC. Its translation: CASLGLAGGLEQFF.

This chain connects TRBV6-5 to TRBJ2-1, with D possibly TRBD2 on 6 matching bases. The length of the CDR3 is 15 residues. Germline values: CDR1 MNHEY, CDR2 SVGAGI. Trimming removed 4 bases from V and 3 bases from J, with 13 bases in between. The CDR3 is CASSSTHGGYNEQFF. The DNA of the CDR3 is TGTGCCAGCAGTTCCACACACGGGGGCTACAATGAGCAGTTCTTC.

The chain recombines TRBV15 with TRBJ2-1; TRBD2 matches at 13 bases. The CDR3 consists of 16 residues. CDR1 LNHNV and CDR2 YYDKDF come from the germline V gene (reference sequence). The V and J ends lost 2 bases and 9 bases, in that order; junction bases with no gene match: 7. The CDR3 nucleotides read TGTGCCACCAGCAGATCACCGGGACTAGCGGGAAGTGAGCAGTTCTTC. Its protein product is CATSRSPGLAGSEQFF.